This T cell receptor (beta chain) was documented in a study of blood T cell repertoires in COVID-19. Germline V gives CDR1 MDHEN, CDR2 SYDVKM. The CDR3 contains 15 residues. With 7 bases clipped from V and 8 bases from J, the junction kept 11 bases outside the gene matches. Repertoires were generated with immunoSEQ multiplex PCR, while TCRdb's copy carries only in-frame clones and drops some. The sample yields about 200,000 clones, 70% to 90% seen once. The receptor's source is a man aged 40-50 years with active or convalescent COVID-19. This chain links TRBV28 with TRBJ1-6, with TRBD1 matching 7 bases. The sequenced material came from peripheral blood. The CDR3 reads CASNPNRGWDSPLHF. The CDR3 DNA reads as TGTGCCAGCAACCCCAACAGGGGCTGGGATTCACCCCTCCACTTT.